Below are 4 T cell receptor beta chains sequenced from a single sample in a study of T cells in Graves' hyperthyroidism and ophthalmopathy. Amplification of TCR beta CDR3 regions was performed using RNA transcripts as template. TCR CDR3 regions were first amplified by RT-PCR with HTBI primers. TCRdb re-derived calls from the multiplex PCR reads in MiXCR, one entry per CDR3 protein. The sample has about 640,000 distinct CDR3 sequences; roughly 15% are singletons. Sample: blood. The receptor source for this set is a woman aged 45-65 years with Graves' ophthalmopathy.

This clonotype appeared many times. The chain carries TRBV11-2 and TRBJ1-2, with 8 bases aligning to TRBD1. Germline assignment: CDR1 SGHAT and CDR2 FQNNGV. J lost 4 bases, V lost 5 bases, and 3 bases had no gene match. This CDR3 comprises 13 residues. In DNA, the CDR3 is TGTGCCAGCAGCCCAGGGGGCAGCTATGGCTACACCTTC. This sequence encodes CASSPGGSYGYTF.

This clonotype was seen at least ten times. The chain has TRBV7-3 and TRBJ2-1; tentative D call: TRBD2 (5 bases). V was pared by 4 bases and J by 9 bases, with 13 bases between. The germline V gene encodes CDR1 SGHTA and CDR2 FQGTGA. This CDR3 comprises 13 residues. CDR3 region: CASSSSSSSEQFF. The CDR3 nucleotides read TGTGCCAGCAGCTCATCTAGCTCCAGTGAGCAGTTCTTC.

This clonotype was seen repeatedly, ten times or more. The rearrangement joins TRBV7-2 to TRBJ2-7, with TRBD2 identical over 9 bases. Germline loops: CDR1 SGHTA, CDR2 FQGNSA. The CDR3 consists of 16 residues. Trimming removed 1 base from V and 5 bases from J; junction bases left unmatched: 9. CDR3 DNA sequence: TGTGCCAGCAGCTTAGGGGGGGGGACTAGCAGCCACGAGCAGTACTTC. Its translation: CASSLGGGTSSHEQYF.

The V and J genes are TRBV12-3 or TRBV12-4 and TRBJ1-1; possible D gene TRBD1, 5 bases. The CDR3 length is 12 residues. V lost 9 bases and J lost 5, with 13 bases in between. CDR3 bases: TGTGCCAGTCGCAGGGTCGGGACTGAAGCTTTCTTT. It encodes CASRRVGTEAFF.